Each of the 6 T cell receptor beta chains below was sequenced from the same sample in a study of blood T cell repertoires in COVID-19. Produced via immunoSEQ multiplex PCR; TCRdb's table is partial and in-frame only. The repertoire holds 230,000 or so clones, with about 88% as singletons. Sequenced material: peripheral blood. Receptor source: a man in his forties with active or convalescent COVID-19.

The gene calls are TRBV5-1 and TRBJ2-7; tentatively, D is TRBD2 (6 bases). The CDR3 consists of 14 residues. Per the germline V gene, CDR1 is SGHRS and CDR2 is YFSETQ. The V gene lost 0 bases and the J gene lost 6 bases, with 13 bases spanning the gap. The CDR3 is CASSLVGLTFEQYF. The CDR3 DNA follows: TGCGCCAGCAGCTTGGTGGGACTGACCTTCGAGCAGTACTTC.

V gene TRBV27 combines with J gene TRBJ1-1; 9 bases fit TRBD1. Germline V lookup: CDR1 MNHEY, CDR2 SMNVEV (reference sequence). The CDR3 sequence is 17 residues long. Losses at the gene ends were 2 bases for V and 0 bases for J; bases not matched to a gene: 7. The CDR3 DNA reads as TGTGCCAGCAGTTTAGGGACAGGGACCGGCATGAACACTGAAGCTTTCTTT. Its protein product is CASSLGTGTGMNTEAFF.

V and J are TRBV24-1 and TRBJ2-1; 9 positions match TRBD1. The V and J ends lost 6 bases and 1 base, in that order; junction bases with no gene match: 3. CDR1 and CDR2 (germline): KGHDR, SFDVKD. The CDR3 has 15 amino acids. The CDR3 DNA follows: TGTGCCACCAGTTCCGGGACAGGGTCCTACAATGAGCAGTTCTTC. It specifies CATSSGTGSYNEQFF.

This clone was found a few times. This chain uses TRBV19 with TRBJ1-1, with a tentative D call TRBD1 (6 bases). CDR3 size: 12 residues. Per germline, CDR1 LNHDA and CDR2 SQIVND (reference sequence). Trimming shortened V by 6 bases and J by 4 bases, and 9 bases separated the two germline ends. CDR3 protein: CASRQGSTEAFF. The CDR3 nucleotides are TGTGCCAGTAGACAGGGTAGCACTGAAGCTTTCTTT.

In this sample, this clone turned up once. This chain joins TRBV27 and TRBJ1-1; TRBD1 matches at 8 bases. Germline assignment: CDR1 MNHEY and CDR2 SMNVEV (reference sequence). CDR3 length: 13 amino acids. V dropped 3 bases and J dropped 8; count of bases not matched to a gene: 5. The CDR3 region is CASSFDHRGEAFF. CDR3 coding DNA: TGTGCCAGCAGTTTCGACCACAGGGGGGAAGCTTTCTTT.

This chain connects TRBV5-1 to TRBJ1-4; tentatively, D is TRBD1 (5 bases). Trimming took 4 bases from V and 5 from J, leaving 12 bases between them. The CDR3 is made up of 14 amino acids. Germline assignment: CDR1 SGHRS and CDR2 YFSETQ. Here the CDR3 reads CASSPGLINEKLFF. Written as DNA, the CDR3 is TGCGCCAGCAGCCCGGGACTGATAAATGAAAAACTGTTTTTT. Full variable domain (remainder filled in from reference TRBV5-1 and TRBJ1-4): KAGVTQTPRYLIKTRGQQVTLSCSPISGHRSVSWYQQTPGQGLQFLFEYFSETQRNKGNFPGRFSGRQFSNSRSEMNVSTLELGDSALYLCASSPGLINEKLFFGSGTQLSVL.